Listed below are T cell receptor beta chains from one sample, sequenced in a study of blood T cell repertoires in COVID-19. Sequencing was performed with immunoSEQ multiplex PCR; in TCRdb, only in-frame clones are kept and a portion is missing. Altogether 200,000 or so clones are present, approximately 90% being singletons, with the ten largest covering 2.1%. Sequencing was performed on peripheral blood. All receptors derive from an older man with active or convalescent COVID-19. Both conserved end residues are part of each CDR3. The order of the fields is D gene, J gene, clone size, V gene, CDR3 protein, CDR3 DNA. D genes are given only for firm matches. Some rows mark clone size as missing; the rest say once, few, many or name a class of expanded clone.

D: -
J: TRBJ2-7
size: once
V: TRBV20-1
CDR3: CSASRGGEQYF
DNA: TGCAGTGCTTCTAGGGGGGGTGAGCAGTACTTC

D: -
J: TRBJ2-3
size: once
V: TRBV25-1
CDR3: CASSRRDGLTDTQYF
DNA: TGTGCCAGCAGCCGGCGGGATGGCCTCACAGATACGCAGTATTTT

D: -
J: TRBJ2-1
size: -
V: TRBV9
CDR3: CASSVRGNIPQFF
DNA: TGTGCCAGCAGCGTACGAGGAAACATCCCGCAGTTCTTC

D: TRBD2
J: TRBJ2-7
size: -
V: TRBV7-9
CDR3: CASSSRTSGAYEQYF
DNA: TGTGCCAGCAGTTCAAGGACTAGCGGGGCCTACGAGCAGTACTTC

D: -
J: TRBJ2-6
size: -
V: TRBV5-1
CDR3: CASSLAQGFGANVLTF
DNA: TGCGCCAGCAGCTTGGCCCAGGGGTTTGGGGCCAACGTCCTGACTTTC

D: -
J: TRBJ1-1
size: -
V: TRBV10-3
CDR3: CATSPRDTEAFF
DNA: TGTGCCACCAGCCCCCGGGACACTGAAGCTTTCTTT

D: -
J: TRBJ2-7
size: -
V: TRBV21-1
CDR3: CASSKFPDRGPYEQYF
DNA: TGTGCCAGCAGCAAATTTCCTGACAGGGGGCCCTACGAGCAGTACTTC

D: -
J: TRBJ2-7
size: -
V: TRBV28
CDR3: CASSFREPYEQYF
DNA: TGTGCCAGCAGTTTTAGGGAGCCCTACGAGCAGTACTTC

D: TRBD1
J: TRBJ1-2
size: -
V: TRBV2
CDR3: CASSGDRSNYGYTF
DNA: TGTGCCAGCAGTGGGGACAGATCTAACTATGGCTACACCTTC

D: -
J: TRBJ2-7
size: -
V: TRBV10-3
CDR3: CAISGSGYEQYF
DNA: TGTGCCATCAGTGGTTCGGGGTACGAGCAGTACTTC

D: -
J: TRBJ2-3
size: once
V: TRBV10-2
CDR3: CASSESSQVRGTDTQYF
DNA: TGCGCCAGCAGTGAGTCGAGTCAGGTGAGGGGCACAGATACGCAGTATTTT

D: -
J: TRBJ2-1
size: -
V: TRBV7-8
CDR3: CASSLSHNEQFF
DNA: TGTGCCAGCAGCCTATCTCACAATGAGCAGTTCTTC

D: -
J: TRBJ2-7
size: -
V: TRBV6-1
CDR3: CASSDWGGEQYF
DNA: TGTGCCAGCAGTGATTGGGGAGGCGAGCAGTACTTC

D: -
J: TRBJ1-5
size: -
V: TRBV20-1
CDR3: CSASSGPGRNQPQHF
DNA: TGCAGTGCTAGTTCAGGGCCCGGCCGCAATCAGCCCCAGCATTTT

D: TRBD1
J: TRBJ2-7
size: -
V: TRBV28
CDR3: CASSSYRGHGQYF
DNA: TGTGCCAGCAGTTCGTACAGGGGTCACGGGCAGTACTTC

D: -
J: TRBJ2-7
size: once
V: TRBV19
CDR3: CASSIENGYEQYF
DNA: TGTGCCAGTAGTATAGAGAACGGCTACGAGCAGTACTTC

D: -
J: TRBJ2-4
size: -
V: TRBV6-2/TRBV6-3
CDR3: CASSYSAPPLAKNIQYF
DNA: TGTGCCAGCAGTTACTCGGCCCCGCCCTTAGCCAAAAACATTCAGTACTTC

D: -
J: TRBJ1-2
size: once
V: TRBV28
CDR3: CASSKFTTGHGYTF
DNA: TGTGCCAGCAGCAAATTTACCACAGGGCATGGCTACACCTTC

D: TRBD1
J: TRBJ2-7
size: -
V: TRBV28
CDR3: CASSLRGQGAKYEQYF
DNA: TGTGCCAGCAGTCTAAGGGGACAGGGGGCGAAATACGAGCAGTACTTC

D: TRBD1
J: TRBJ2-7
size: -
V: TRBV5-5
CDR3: CASSYGTGPEQYF
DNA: TGTGCCAGCAGCTACGGGACAGGGCCCGAGCAGTACTTC

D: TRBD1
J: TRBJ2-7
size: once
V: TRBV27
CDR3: CASSLSTGSNSYEQYF
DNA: TGTGCCAGCAGCCTCTCGACAGGGTCGAACTCCTACGAGCAGTACTTC

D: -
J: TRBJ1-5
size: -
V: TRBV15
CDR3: CATSGEGEGNQPQHF
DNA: TGTGCCACCAGCGGCGAGGGGGAAGGCAATCAGCCCCAGCATTTT

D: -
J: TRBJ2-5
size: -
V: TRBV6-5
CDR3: CASSYARGWETQYF
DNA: TGTGCCAGCAGTTACGCCAGGGGATGGGAGACCCAGTACTTC

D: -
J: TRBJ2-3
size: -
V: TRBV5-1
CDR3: CASSLDGPIQGTQYF
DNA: TGCGCCAGCAGCTTGGATGGGCCGATTCAGGGTACGCAGTATTTT

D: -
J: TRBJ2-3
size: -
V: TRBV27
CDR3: CASSLESLPTDTQYF
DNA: TGTGCCAGCAGTTTAGAGTCTCTTCCCACAGATACGCAGTATTTT

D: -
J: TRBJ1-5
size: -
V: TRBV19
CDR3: CASSVYRGGYGNQPQHF
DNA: TGTGCCAGTTCCGTCTATAGGGGGGGTTACGGCAATCAGCCCCAGCATTTT

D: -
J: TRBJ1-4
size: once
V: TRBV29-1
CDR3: CSVEDPGEKLFF
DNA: TGCAGCGTTGAAGATCCGGGAGAAAAACTGTTTTTT

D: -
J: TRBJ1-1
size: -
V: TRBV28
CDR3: CASSSRQKAFF
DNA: TGTGCCAGCAGTTCCAGACAAAAAGCTTTCTTT

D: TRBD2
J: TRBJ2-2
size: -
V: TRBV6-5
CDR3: CASRPLAGAGELFF
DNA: TGTGCCAGCAGACCCCTAGCGGGAGCCGGGGAGCTGTTTTTT

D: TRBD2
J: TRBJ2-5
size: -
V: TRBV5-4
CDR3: CASSLMGLAGPETQYF
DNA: TGTGCCAGCAGCTTAATGGGACTAGCGGGACCAGAGACCCAGTACTTC

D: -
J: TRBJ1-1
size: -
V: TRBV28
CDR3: CASSEGLHTEAFF
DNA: TGTGCCAGCAGTGAGGGTCTTCACACTGAAGCTTTCTTT

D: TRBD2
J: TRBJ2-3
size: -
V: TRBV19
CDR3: CASGASGSHVTDTQYF
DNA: TGTGCCAGTGGAGCTAGCGGGAGTCACGTCACAGATACGCAGTATTTT

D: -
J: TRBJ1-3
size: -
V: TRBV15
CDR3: CATSRDAGAGNTIYF
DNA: TGTGCCACCAGCAGAGATGCAGGGGCCGGAAACACCATATATTTT